The 26 T cell receptor beta chains below come from one sample, sequenced in a study of T cell responses to AZD1222 COVID-19 vaccine. Method: immunoSEQ multiplex PCR; TCRdb's copy keeps in-frame clones and lacks some. The table has about 68,000 clones, about 80% seen once; the top ten hold over 10%. This specimen was peripheral blood, taken on day 0 of AZD1222 vaccination. Source of these receptors: an adult in good health.

This clone occurred once. V usage is TRBV6-2 or TRBV6-3 and J usage is TRBJ1-5; D may be TRBD1 (5 bases). This CDR3 is 14 amino acids long. CDR1 and CDR2 from the germline V gene are MNHEY and SVGEGT. V was shortened by 4 bases and J by 4 bases, with 11 bases between the two germline ends. CDR3 nucleotide sequence: TGTGCCAGCAGTTTCGGGGCGTGGAATCAGCCCCAGCATTTT. Its translation is CASSFGAWNQPQHF.

This chain connects TRBV6-4 to TRBJ1-2; no clear D gene. Germline values: CDR1 MRHNA, CDR2 SNTAGT. The CDR3 is 13 amino acids. V was cut by 10 bases and J by 4 bases, with 16 bases left in between. CDR3 nucleotides: TGTGCCACTCAAAGGGAGTTGGGCTATGGCTACACCTTC. As protein: CATQRELGYGYTF.

The chain joins TRBV7-2 to TRBJ2-2, with 8 bases fitting TRBD1. Trimming cost V 1 base and J 6 bases; bases outside gene matches: 4. From germline, CDR1 is SGHTA and CDR2 FQGNSA. This CDR3 is 15 amino acids long. The CDR3 region is CASSLGDRRAGELFF. The CDR3 DNA reads TGTGCCAGCAGCTTAGGGGACAGGCGCGCCGGGGAGCTGTTTTTT. The whole variable domain, remainder taken from reference TRBV7-2 and TRBJ2-2, is GAGVSQSPSNKVTEKGKDVELRCDPISGHTALYWYRQSLGQGLEFLIYFQGNSAPDKSGLPSDRFSAERTGGSVSTLTIQRTQQEDSAVYLCASSLGDRRAGELFFGEGSRLTVL.

The CDR3 DNA sequence: TGTGCCAGCAGCGAATCACGGGGAACTTATGGAGGCTACACCTTC. It specifies CASSESRGTYGGYTF. V is TRBV4-2 and J is TRBJ1-2; D is uncertain. The CDR3 runs to 15 residues. The V gene's germline CDR1 is LGHNA and CDR2 YNFKEQ. Deletions cut 5 bases from V and 8 bases from J, with 21 bases between.

This rearrangement joins TRBV30 to TRBJ2-3; TRBD2 aligns across 8 bases. Trimming took 8 bases from V and 2 from J; bases not matched to a gene: 6. This CDR3 is built from 13 residues. Germline assignment: CDR1 GTSNPN and CDR2 SVGIG (reference sequence). The CDR3 DNA is TGTGCCCAGTCGGGGGGGCCCACAGATACGCAGTATTTT. This sequence encodes CAQSGGPTDTQYF.

The V and J genes are TRBV12-3 or TRBV12-4 and TRBJ1-6, with D possibly being TRBD1 (6 bases). Trimming pared 1 base from V and 10 bases from J, leaving 8 bases between. This CDR3 comprises 13 residues. The CDR3 nucleotides read TGTGCCAGCAGTTTAGACAGGGACTCACCCCTCCACTTT. Translating gives CASSLDRDSPLHF.

The chain is built from TRBV7-9 and TRBJ2-3; D is perhaps TRBD1 (6 bases). Germline V gene data show CDR1 as SEHNR and CDR2 as FQNEAQ (reference sequence). The CDR3 length is 15 residues. V was pared by 6 bases and J by 2 bases, with 15 bases between. CDR3 bases: TGTGCCAGCAGGCTAACAGGGCTCCACACAGATACGCAGTATTTT. Its translation is CASRLTGLHTDTQYF.

The rearrangement joins TRBV18 to TRBJ1-4; 7 bases agree with TRBD1. This CDR3 comprises 15 residues. The ends lost 4 bases at V and 7 bases at J; junction bases unmatched: 9. Germline V gene sequence: CDR1 KGHSH, CDR2 LQKENI. The CDR3 DNA reads as TGTGCCAGCTCACTCGACCGGGACAGTACTGAAAAACTGTTTTTT. Protein product: CASSLDRDSTEKLFF.

This clone has only one observation. The chain carries TRBV10-3 and TRBJ1-2; D might be TRBD1 (6 bases). V lost 10 bases and J lost 2, with 32 bases in between. The CDR3 runs 19 residues. Germline V gives CDR1 ENHRY, CDR2 SYGVKD. The CDR3 DNA reads TGTGCCACCACAAACCGAAGAAATATCCCGGGACAACAGAACTATGGCTACACCTTC. Translated, it gives CATTNRRNIPGQQNYGYTF.

In DNA, the CDR3 is TGTGCCAGCAGCTTTCCCACAGGGAGTAGTTCCGGGGAGCTGTTTTTT. Protein product: CASSFPTGSSSGELFF. The genes are TRBV11-3 and TRBJ2-2; D possibly corresponds to TRBD1 (6 bases). Germline-derived CDR1 and CDR2 are SGHNT and YENEEA. This CDR3 has 16 amino acids. The ends were cut back, 3 bases at V and 6 bases at J, with 17 bases in the middle. Filled out from reference TRBV11-3 and TRBJ2-2, the complete variable domain reads EAGVVQSPRYKIIEKKQPVAFWCNPISGHNTLYWYLQNLGQGPELLIRYENEEAVDDSQLPKDRFSAERLKGVDSTLKIQPAELGDSAVYLCASSFPTGSSSGELFFGEGSRLTVL.

The chain is built from TRBV10-1 and TRBJ2-7; TRBD2 is a possible D gene (6 bases). Germline V gene sequence: CDR1 WNHNN, CDR2 SYGVQD (reference sequence). V was shortened by 2 bases and J by 6 bases, with 14 bases between the two germline ends. This CDR3 has 14 residues. The CDR3 loop is CASSEQGRAGEQYF. CDR3 bases: TGCGCCAGCAGTGAGCAGGGTAGAGCGGGCGAGCAGTACTTC.

V usage is TRBV10-3 and J usage is TRBJ1-3, with D hard to call. Germline CDR1 reads ENHRY; CDR2 reads SYGVKD. Trimming took off 0 bases at V and 4 bases at J, with 10 bases between the two ends. This CDR3 has 15 residues. CDR3 protein: CAISESVARGNTIYF. DNA of the CDR3: TGTGCCATCAGTGAGTCGGTGGCGAGGGGAAACACCATATATTTT.

V and J are TRBV10-1 and TRBJ2-1; 11 bases match TRBD1. The CDR3 is 13 residues long. CDR1 is WNHNN and CDR2 is SYGVQD in the germline V gene (reference sequence). V shed 8 bases, J shed 4 bases, and the junction held 1 base outside the gene matches. The CDR3 region is CASGTGGYNEQFF. Here the CDR3 DNA reads TGCGCCAGCGGGACAGGGGGGTACAATGAGCAGTTCTTC.

The chain recombines TRBV6-6 with TRBJ2-1, with D possibly being TRBD2 (7 bases). Germline-derived CDR1 and CDR2 are MNHNY and SVGAGI (reference sequence). The CDR3 has 16 residues. Trimming removed 2 bases from V and 7 bases from J, with 18 bases in between. The CDR3 bases are TGTGCCAGCAGTTACCCGAGGGGGGGGCCGAGGAATGAGCAGTTCTTC. This codes for CASSYPRGGPRNEQFF.

A few counts support this clone. The chain carries TRBV19 and TRBJ1-1; D remains ambiguous. The germline V gene has CDR1 LNHDA and CDR2 SQIVND (reference sequence). This CDR3 region has 13 residues. V was clipped by 4 bases and J by 2 bases, with 8 bases between them. Here the CDR3 reads CASSTFKNTEAFF. DNA of the CDR3: TGTGCCAGTAGTACATTCAAAAACACTGAAGCTTTCTTT.

This clone was detected a few times. The rearrangement links TRBV19 to TRBJ2-1; TRBD1 aligns across 8 bases. The V gene's germline CDR1 is LNHDA and CDR2 SQIVND (reference sequence). The CDR3 sequence is 14 residues long. V shed 6 bases and J 9 bases; nucleotides not matched to a gene: 10. The CDR3 region is CASRRRQGIFEQFF. The CDR3, as DNA: TGTGCCAGTAGACGACGACAGGGGATTTTTGAGCAGTTCTTC.

The V and J genes are TRBV18 and TRBJ2-5; 11 bases are shared with TRBD2. V gave up 3 bases and J gave up 5 bases; unmatched junction bases: 5. Germline CDR1 and CDR2: KGHSH and LQKENI. CDR3 length: 15 residues. CDR3 DNA: TGTGCCAGCTCACCCCCTTCTAGCGGGGGGGAGACCCAGTACTTC. It is translated as CASSPPSSGGETQYF. The variable domain in full, with the rest retrieved from reference TRBV18 and TRBJ2-5, is NAGVMQNPRHLVRRRGQEARLRCSPMKGHSHVYWYRQLPEEGLKFMVYLQKENIIDESGMPKERFSAEFPKEGPSILRIQQVVRGDSAAYFCASSPPSSGGETQYFGPGTRLLVL.

The chain recombines TRBV10-3 with TRBJ2-3; D possibly corresponds to TRBD1 (6 bases). Between the trimmed V and J ends, which lost 0 bases and 8 bases, there was a span of 18 bases. This CDR3 is 16 amino acids long. The germline CDR1 and CDR2 sequences are ENHRY and SYGVKD. CDR3 region: CAISESRTAHSGTQYF. CDR3 in DNA: TGTGCCATCAGTGAGTCTAGGACAGCCCATAGTGGTACGCAGTATTTT.

The rearrangement uses TRBV10-1 and TRBJ2-7; TRBD1 matches 10 bases. The germline CDR1 and CDR2 sequences are WNHNN and SYGVQD (reference sequence). The CDR3 has 14 residues. Germline trimming cut 7 bases from V and 2 bases from J; bases unmatched to any gene: 5. The CDR3 DNA is TGCGCCAGCACCTCCGGGACAGGGGCCTACGAGCAGTACTTC. It is translated as CASTSGTGAYEQYF.

The chain carries TRBV5-6 and TRBJ2-1, with 7 bases matching TRBD2. V lost 0 bases to trimming and J lost 5 bases; unmatched junction nucleotides: 5. CDR1 is SGHDT, CDR2 YYEEEE, per germline. The CDR3 is made up of 15 amino acids. CDR3 coding DNA: TGTGCCAGCAGCTTGGTGTCTAGCGGAAACAATGAGCAGTTCTTC. Protein product: CASSLVSSGNNEQFF.

The chain couples TRBV6-4 to TRBJ2-1; TRBD1 might be the D (5 bases). Between the trimmed V and J ends, which lost 0 bases and 5 bases, there was a span of 5 bases. The CDR3 has 13 amino acids. Germline loops: CDR1 MRHNA, CDR2 SNTAGT. The DNA of the CDR3 is TGTGCCAGCAGTGACTCGGGGCACAATGAGCAGTTCTTC. This codes for CASSDSGHNEQFF.

This clone was seen a handful of times. The chain is built from TRBV27 and TRBJ2-7; TRBD1 is a possible D gene (6 bases). Germline V gene lookup returns CDR1 MNHEY and CDR2 SMNVEV (reference sequence). V was trimmed by 6 bases and J by 7 bases, leaving 22 bases between them. CDR3 length: 15 amino acids. The CDR3 loop is CASSPQGPYAGEQYF. In DNA, the CDR3 is TGTGCCAGCAGCCCACAGGGCCCCTATGCGGGTGAGCAGTACTTC.

Turning to this clone: One end of the junction does not line up with germline, which may come from a read error. Other DNA sequences within the sample encode an identical CDR3. The V gene is TRBV7-8, the J gene TRBJ2-7; 11 bases are a match to TRBD1. The CDR3 contains 15 residues. Germline CDR1 SGHVS, CDR2 FQNEAQ. The CDR3 sequence is CASSLADRGPYEQYF. The CDR3 region has the DNA TGCGCCAGCAGCTTAGCGGACAGGGGGCCCTACGAGCAGTACTTC.

The rearrangement uses TRBV14 and TRBJ2-5; D is possibly TRBD1 (6 bases). V was pared by 1 base and J by 5 bases, with 20 bases between. The CDR3 runs 17 residues. CDR1 and CDR2 from the germline V gene are SGHDN and FVKESK. For the CDR3, the DNA is TGTGCCAGCAGCCAAGTTTCCTACCGGGACACTGTGGAGACCCAGTACTTC. Its protein product is CASSQVSYRDTVETQYF. The whole variable domain, remainder taken from reference TRBV14 and TRBJ2-5, is EAGVTQFPSHSVIEKGQTVTLRCDPISGHDNLYWYRRVMGKEIKFLLHFVKESKQDESGMPNNRFLAERTGGTYSTLKVQPAELEDSGVYFCASSQVSYRDTVETQYFGPGTRLLVL.

The genes are TRBV20-1 and TRBJ2-7, with TRBD1 matching 7 bases. CDR1 and CDR2 (germline): DFQATT, SNEGSKA (reference sequence). The CDR3 is 11 amino acids. CDR3 protein: CSRGQGDEQYF. The CDR3 nucleotides are TGCAGCCGAGGTCAGGGGGACGAGCAGTACTTC.

The chain uses TRBV6-5 and TRBJ1-1, with unresolved D. Trimming took off 7 bases at V and 0 bases at J, with 15 bases between the two ends. This CDR3 region has 15 residues. Looked up from germline, CDR1 is MNHEY and CDR2 is SVGAGI. CDR3 amino acids: CASTLDRFMNTEAFF. The CDR3 nucleotides are TGTGCCAGCACCTTGGACCGTTTCATGAACACTGAAGCTTTCTTT.